This TCR beta chain was recorded in a study of vaccination and CD4 T cells after COVID-19. Germline CDR1 reads MDHEN; CDR2 reads SYDVKM. This CDR3 is built from 12 residues. With 3 bases removed from V and 5 bases from J, the gap between germline ends came to 4 bases. Concerning this clonotype: Its target is not known.

An Oncomine TCR Beta short-read assay was used to sequence the DNA from cultured CD4+ T cells. One entry per CDR3 protein results from TCRdb running MiXCR on the PCR reads. The table shows over 3,000 distinct CDR3 sequences, with roughly a sixth occurring only once. This sample's treatment: roughly 10-day PBMC culture with coronavirus spike peptide pools or control peptides (ViraFEST assay). The TCR originated in a human donor who had recovered from COVID-19. The source material was CD4+ T cells from blood, cultured in vitro. This chain connects TRBV28 to TRBJ2-2; D is unresolved. The CDR3 nucleotides are TGTGCCAGCAGTTTGAGGACCGGGGAGCTGTTTTTT. Protein sequence: CASSLRTGELFF.